Sequencing of this TCR beta chain was carried out in a study of T-cell reconstitution after alpha-beta-depleted transplantation in children. Unique molecular identifiers were built into the TCRbeta library. TCRdb fed the PCR reads into MiXCR, producing one record per CDR3 protein. In the table there are hundreds of thousands of distinct CDR3 sequences, 15% to 20% of which are singletons. Germline lookup yields CDR1 GTSNPN and CDR2 SVGIG (reference sequence). This CDR3 contains 13 residues. V lost 4 bases to trimming and J lost 0 bases, with 9 bases between them. The V and J genes are TRBV30 and TRBJ1-1; D remains ambiguous. This material consisted of PBMCs from the stem cell graft donor, taken from the stem cell graft. The clonotype comes from a human donor who donated a stem cell graft to a child with acute myeloid leukemia. This chain's CDR3 is CAWNPGLNTEAFF. The CDR3 region has the DNA TGTGCCTGGAATCCAGGATTGAACACTGAAGCTTTCTTT. Full variable domain (rest looked up from reference TRBV30 and TRBJ1-1): SQTIHQWPATLVQPVGSPLSLECTVEGTSNPNLYWYRQAAGRGLQLLFYSVGIGQISSEVPQNLSASRPQDRQFILSSKKLLLSDSGFYLCAWNPGLNTEAFFGQGTRLTVV.